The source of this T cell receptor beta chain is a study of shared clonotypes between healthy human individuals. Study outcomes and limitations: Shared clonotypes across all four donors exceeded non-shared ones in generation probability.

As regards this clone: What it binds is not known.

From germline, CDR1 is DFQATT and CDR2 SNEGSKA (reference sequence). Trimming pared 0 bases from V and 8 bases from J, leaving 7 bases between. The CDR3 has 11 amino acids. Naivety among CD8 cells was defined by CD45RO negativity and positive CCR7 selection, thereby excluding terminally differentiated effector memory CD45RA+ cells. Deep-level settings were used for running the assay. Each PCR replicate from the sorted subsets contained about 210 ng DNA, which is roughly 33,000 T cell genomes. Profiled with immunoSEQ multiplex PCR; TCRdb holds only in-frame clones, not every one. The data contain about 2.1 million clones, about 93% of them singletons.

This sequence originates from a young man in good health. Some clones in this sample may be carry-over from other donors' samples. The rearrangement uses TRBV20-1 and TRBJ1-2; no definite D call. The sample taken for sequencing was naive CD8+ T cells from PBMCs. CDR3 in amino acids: CSARDIFGYTF. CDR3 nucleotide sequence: TGCAGTGCTAGAGACATTTTCGGCTACACCTTC.